This passage covers 8 T cell receptor beta chains from one sample sequenced in a study of blood T cell repertoires in COVID-19. Method: immunoSEQ multiplex PCR; TCRdb's copy keeps in-frame clones and lacks some. The sample shows about 170,000 clones, approximately 80% of them seen only once. The sample comprised peripheral blood. The receptors here all came from a man aged 55 to 70 with acute or convalescent COVID-19.

This sequence joins TRBV29-1 and TRBJ2-7; D may be TRBD1 (5 bases). Trimming removed 6 bases from V and 0 bases from J, with 12 bases in between. Per the germline V gene, CDR1 is SQVTM and CDR2 is ANQGSEA. The CDR3 spans 13 residues. CDR3 protein: CSVEITGSYEQYF. DNA of the CDR3: TGCAGCGTAGAAATAACAGGCTCCTACGAGCAGTACTTC.

V gene TRBV2 combines with J gene TRBJ2-1; 11 positions match TRBD1. Per germline, CDR1 SNHLY and CDR2 FYNNEI. The V segment lost 4 bases and the J segment 2 bases; nucleotides outside the gene matches: 1. The CDR3 is 15 residues long. CDR3 nucleotide sequence: TGTGCCAGCAGTGTGGGACAGGGGGCCTACAATGAGCAGTTCTTC. It translates to CASSVGQGAYNEQFF.

The chain couples TRBV14 to TRBJ2-7, with TRBD1 as a possible D gene (6 bases). V was cut by 0 bases and J by 3 bases, with 15 bases left in between. CDR1 and CDR2 (germline): SGHDN, FVKESK. The CDR3 sequence is 16 residues long. The CDR3 DNA sequence: TGTGCCAGCAGCCAAGAATTCCAACAGGGACGCTACGAGCAGTACTTC. Translation: CASSQEFQQGRYEQYF.

This chain joins TRBV10-3 and TRBJ1-2; a possible D gene is TRBD1 (5 bases). CDR1 is ENHRY and CDR2 is SYGVKD in the germline V gene. The CDR3 spans 14 residues. The V gene lost 0 bases and the J gene lost 4 bases, with 9 bases spanning the gap. CDR3 DNA: TGTGCCATCAGTGAGTCGAAGGGGCTCTATGGCTACACCTTC. Protein sequence: CAISESKGLYGYTF.

V is TRBV30 and J is TRBJ2-7, with no clear D. Germline V gene sequence: CDR1 GTSNPN, CDR2 SVGIG (reference sequence). Trimming cost V 1 base and J 7 bases, with 11 bases left between them. The CDR3 is made up of 12 amino acids. CDR3 sequence: CAWSASVGEQYF. CDR3 nucleotides: TGTGCCTGGAGTGCATCGGTCGGGGAGCAGTACTTC.

The chain links TRBV11-2 to TRBJ2-3; 7 nucleotides match TRBD2. The germline gives CDR1 SGHAT, CDR2 FQNNGV. The CDR3 has 16 amino acids. With V trimmed by 5 bases and J by 5 bases, 13 bases remained unmatched. The CDR3 region has the DNA TGTGCCAGCAGCCAGAGCTCGGGACTACACCTAGATACGCAGTATTTT. Its translation is CASSQSSGLHLDTQYF. The full variable domain, with the rest looked up from reference TRBV11-2 and TRBJ2-3, is EAGVAQSPRYKIIEKRQSVAFWCNPISGHATLYWYQQILGQGPKLLIQFQNNGVVDDSQLPKDRFSAERLKGVDSTLKIQPAKLEDSAVYLCASSQSSGLHLDTQYFGPGTRLTVL.

The chain links TRBV5-1 to TRBJ2-7; D is perhaps TRBD1 (6 bases). The germline V and J ends were trimmed by 0 bases and 2 bases, with 9 bases remaining between them. Germline CDR1 is SGHRS and CDR2 is YFSETQ. The CDR3 is 14 residues long. CDR3 protein: CASSLEEGAYEQYF. The CDR3 nucleotides read TGCGCCAGCAGCTTGGAAGAGGGGGCCTACGAGCAGTACTTC. Variable domain in full (rest from reference TRBV5-1 and TRBJ2-7): KAGVTQTPRYLIKTRGQQVTLSCSPISGHRSVSWYQQTPGQGLQFLFEYFSETQRNKGNFPGRFSGRQFSNSRSEMNVSTLELGDSALYLCASSLEEGAYEQYFGPGTRLTVT.

This chain connects TRBV5-5 to TRBJ2-1; 8 bases match TRBD1. The CDR3 has 12 residues. Per the germline V gene, CDR1 is SGHKS and CDR2 is YYEKEE (reference sequence). V lost 2 bases and J lost 9; bases outside the gene matches: 1. DNA of the CDR3: TGTGCCAGCAGCTTAACAGGGGGTGAGCAGTTCTTC. Translated: CASSLTGGEQFF.